This TCR beta chain was sequenced in a study of T cell responses to AZD1222 COVID-19 vaccine. Notes on the study in general: The span of vaccine-associated CD4 TCRs extended across spike, with dominance at 160-218 and 743-854. Most donors were white British and more were female, and clonal diversity was possibly underestimated. Breadth and depth of Spike-specific TCRs rose after two AZD1222 doses.

With regard to this clone: The antigen is undetermined.

Second-dose recipients at about 4 or about 12 weeks were treated as one pooled group. Trimming removed 0 bases at V and 8 bases at J, with 11 bases between. Germline V lookup: CDR1 SGHNT, CDR2 YYREEE (reference sequence). The CDR3 sequence is 13 residues long. The method was immunoSEQ multiplex PCR; TCRdb's version includes in-frame clones alone and lacks a portion of them. The profile shows fewer than 180,000 clones, 90% of them singletons. The rearrangement uses TRBV5-4 and TRBJ1-2, with D possibly matching TRBD1 (5 bases). This sequence was found in an adult who received the AZD1222 COVID-19 vaccine. The source was peripheral blood, collected 28 days after the second AZD1222 dose. The CDR3 nucleotides read TGTGCCAGCAGCTTGGCAGGGTCGGAAGGCTACACCTTC. Amino acids: CASSLAGSEGYTF. Filled out from reference TRBV5-4 and TRBJ1-2, the complete variable domain reads ETGVTQSPTHLIKTRGQQVTLRCSSQSGHNTVSWYQQALGQGPQFIFQYYREEENGRGNFPPRFSGLQFPNYSSELNVNALELDDSALYLCASSLAGSEGYTFGSGTRLTVV.